The rows below give T cell receptor beta chains drawn from one sample of a study of cytotoxic CD8 clonotypes in ibrutinib-treated CLL. Using immunoSEQ multiplex PCR, the repertoire was profiled, and TCRdb retains in-frame clones only, with some absent. The data contain fewer than 90,000 clones, around 84% of them singletons. Material: PBMCs, obtained before ibrutinib treatment. These receptors all stem from a human donor with chronic lymphocytic leukemia. Each CDR3 is given with its conserved first and last residue. The D gene is left open where the match is weak. Not every row has a clone size; where given, it reads once, few, many or a size class.

CDR3 DNA: TGTGCCAGCTCACCACCGGGAGGGAATGAAAAACTGTTTTTT
CDR3 protein: CASSPPGGNEKLFF
V gene: TRBV18
J gene: TRBJ1-4
clone size: .
D gene: .

CDR3 DNA: TGTGCCAGCAGCTTAGGTACTAGCGGGGAAGCCAAAAACATTCAGTACTTC
CDR3 protein: CASSLGTSGEAKNIQYF
V gene: TRBV7-2
J gene: TRBJ2-4
clone size: .
D gene: TRBD2

CDR3 DNA: TGTGCCAGCAGCTTAGGAGTGGGGTCCCCCCAGCATTTT
CDR3 protein: CASSLGVGSPQHF
V gene: TRBV11-3
J gene: TRBJ1-5
clone size: .
D gene: .

CDR3 DNA: TGTGCCAGTAGTATCTCGGACAGGGGGCCTGGGGCCAACGTCCTGACTTTC
CDR3 protein: CASSISDRGPGANVLTF
V gene: TRBV19
J gene: TRBJ2-6
clone size: once
D gene: TRBD1

CDR3 DNA: TGTGCCAGCAGTTTATCCCGGACAGGGACCCCCAACTATGGCTACACCTTC
CDR3 protein: CASSLSRTGTPNYGYTF
V gene: TRBV27
J gene: TRBJ1-2
clone size: .
D gene: TRBD1

CDR3 DNA: TGCGCCAGCAGCCCCCACACCAGTAACTCTGGAAACACCATATATTTT
CDR3 protein: CASSPHTSNSGNTIYF
V gene: TRBV5-1
J gene: TRBJ1-3
clone size: .
D gene: .

CDR3 DNA: TGCGCCAGCAGCCACCCGGACAGGAACACCGGGGAGCTGTTTTTT
CDR3 protein: CASSHPDRNTGELFF
V gene: TRBV4-1
J gene: TRBJ2-2
clone size: .
D gene: .

CDR3 DNA: TGCGCCAGCAGCCACCTAGGGGGAGAAAGCACAGATACGCAGTATTTT
CDR3 protein: CASSHLGGESTDTQYF
V gene: TRBV4-3
J gene: TRBJ2-3
clone size: few
D gene: .

CDR3 DNA: TGTGCCAGCAGCTTAGTGGGTAGCGGGAGGGCCAGTGAGCAGTTCTTC
CDR3 protein: CASSLVGSGRASEQFF
V gene: TRBV7-8
J gene: TRBJ2-1
clone size: .
D gene: TRBD2

CDR3 DNA: TGTGCCAGCAGTTACGGGACAGGGCGAAGCAATGGCTACACCTTC
CDR3 protein: CASSYGTGRSNGYTF
V gene: TRBV6-5
J gene: TRBJ1-2
clone size: few
D gene: TRBD1

CDR3 DNA: TGTGCCAGCAGGAACCTAGCGGGCGACCCCTACGAGCAGTACTTC
CDR3 protein: CASRNLAGDPYEQYF
V gene: TRBV2
J gene: TRBJ2-7
clone size: .
D gene: TRBD2

CDR3 DNA: TGTGCCAGCACCTCTCGGCACGGGAGGGCCCTCAGCGGAAATACGCAGTATTTT
CDR3 protein: CASTSRHGRALSGNTQYF
V gene: TRBV21-1
J gene: TRBJ2-3
clone size: .
D gene: .

CDR3 DNA: TGTGCCAGCAGTGACGCTCCCTCCTACGAGCAGTACTTC
CDR3 protein: CASSDAPSYEQYF
V gene: TRBV6-1
J gene: TRBJ2-7
clone size: .
D gene: .

CDR3 DNA: TGTGCCAGCAGCTTTTACGGGGGAGGTGGGCGGACAGATACGCAGTATTTT
CDR3 protein: CASSFYGGGGRTDTQYF
V gene: TRBV7-6
J gene: TRBJ2-3
clone size: .
D gene: .

CDR3 DNA: TGTGCCACCAGCAGAGACGTAGGGGGGGGTCAGCCCCAGCATTTT
CDR3 protein: CATSRDVGGGQPQHF
V gene: TRBV15
J gene: TRBJ1-5
clone size: few
D gene: .

CDR3 DNA: TGTGCCAGCAGCTCCCCTTGGGGCCGTGCAACTAATGAAAAACTGTTTTTT
CDR3 protein: CASSSPWGRATNEKLFF
V gene: TRBV5-6
J gene: TRBJ1-4
clone size: .
D gene: .

CDR3 DNA: TGTGCCAGCAGTTCTCCTTCTTTGTTGGGAAACACCATATATTTT
CDR3 protein: CASSSPSLLGNTIYF
V gene: TRBV6-5
J gene: TRBJ1-3
clone size: .
D gene: .

CDR3 DNA: TGTGCCAGCAGCCCCGGGACTAGCGGGACGGGCACAGATACGCAGTATTTT
CDR3 protein: CASSPGTSGTGTDTQYF
V gene: TRBV7-9
J gene: TRBJ2-3
clone size: .
D gene: TRBD2

CDR3 DNA: TGTGCCAGCAGCTTTCTACAGGGAGGCTACGAGCAGTACTTC
CDR3 protein: CASSFLQGGYEQYF
V gene: TRBV7-2
J gene: TRBJ2-7
clone size: .
D gene: .

CDR3 DNA: TGCGCCAGCAAAGGGACAGGGGGGCCCTACGAGCAGTACTTC
CDR3 protein: CASKGTGGPYEQYF
V gene: TRBV5-1
J gene: TRBJ2-7
clone size: .
D gene: TRBD1

CDR3 DNA: TGCGCCAGCAGTCATAACAGGGGGCTCTCTGAACCCACTGAAGCTTTCTTT
CDR3 protein: CASSHNRGLSEPTEAFF
V gene: TRBV4-1
J gene: TRBJ1-1
clone size: .
D gene: TRBD1

CDR3 DNA: TGTGCCAGCTCACCAGGGGGACTAGCGGGAGTGAATACGCAGTATTTT
CDR3 protein: CASSPGGLAGVNTQYF
V gene: TRBV18
J gene: TRBJ2-3
clone size: .
D gene: TRBD2

CDR3 DNA: TGTGCCAGCAGCGGGGGCGGGACACTAACCTACGAGCAGTACTTC
CDR3 protein: CASSGGGTLTYEQYF
V gene: TRBV11-3
J gene: TRBJ2-7
clone size: .
D gene: .

CDR3 DNA: TGTGCCAGCAGTTTACCACAGGGGGCATCAGCCCAGCCCCAGCATTTT
CDR3 protein: CASSLPQGASAQPQHF
V gene: TRBV28
J gene: TRBJ1-5
clone size: .
D gene: TRBD1

CDR3 DNA: TGTGCCAGCAGCCAACGAGGGACACGACTAGCGGAATCCTACAATGAGCAGTTCTTC
CDR3 protein: CASSQRGTRLAESYNEQFF
V gene: TRBV4-2
J gene: TRBJ2-1
clone size: .
D gene: TRBD2

CDR3 DNA: TGTGCCACCAGCAATTGGACGGGATTCAACTATGGCTACACCTTC
CDR3 protein: CATSNWTGFNYGYTF
V gene: TRBV15
J gene: TRBJ1-2
clone size: .
D gene: .

CDR3 DNA: TGTGCCAGCAGTGAAAATCGAGAGACCCAGTACTTC
CDR3 protein: CASSENRETQYF
V gene: TRBV2
J gene: TRBJ2-5
clone size: .
D gene: .

CDR3 DNA: TGTGCCAGCAGCGCTGACACAATTGAAGCTTTCTTT
CDR3 protein: CASSADTIEAFF
V gene: TRBV5-4
J gene: TRBJ1-1
clone size: .
D gene: .

CDR3 DNA: TGTGCCAGCAGCTTAGGGGGGGCCCCCCGGGGAGATACGCAGTATTTT
CDR3 protein: CASSLGGAPRGDTQYF
V gene: TRBV7-2
J gene: TRBJ2-3
clone size: .
D gene: .